This T cell receptor beta chain was recorded in a study of shared clonotypes between healthy human individuals. The donors were adults (healthy and HIV-negative) with no recent acute infections or vaccinations. Each donor was a Caucasian adult residing in Nashville, Tennessee. The data were produced by immunoSEQ multiplex PCR, yet TCRdb's version contains in-frame clones alone and is incomplete. The table records roughly 110,000 clones, 68% of them present only once. V was pared by 3 bases and J by 6 bases, with 0 bases of the junction left unmatched. Germline V gives CDR1 LNHDA, CDR2 SQIVND (reference sequence). The CDR3 sequence is 13 residues long.

The source is a woman in her twenties or thirties in good health. The rearrangement joins TRBV19 to TRBJ2-2; 8 nucleotides line up with TRBD2. Sequencing was performed on memory CD8+ T cells sorted from blood. Subset here: CD45RO+ cells pooled with CCR7-negative TemRA cells. Written as DNA, the CDR3 is TGTGCCAGTAGTATCGGGGGGGCCGGGGAGCTGTTTTTT. Translation: CASSIGGAGELFF.